Given below is one T cell receptor beta chain in context. The sample is drawn from a study of blood T cell repertoires in COVID-19. Study as a whole: Italy, Spain and the United States were the sources of the convalescent and acute COVID-19 samples. PBMCs, B-cell-depleted T cells, or T cells provided the cDNA or gDNA that made up the material.

Per germline, CDR1 KGHSH and CDR2 LQKENI. V was pared by 4 bases and J by 0 bases, with 10 bases between. CDR3 length equals 15 residues. Authors' analysis steps: Researchers report that nucleated cell counts were estimated from reference gene primer amplification. Libraries were prepared by immunoSEQ multiplex PCR; TCRdb keeps only in-frame clonotypes and omits some of them. The V and J calls and clone size are taken from that table; D and trimming were inferred from the DNA. The profile shows 130,000 to 150,000 clones, around 81% of them singletons. Sequenced: peripheral blood. The chain carries TRBV18 and TRBJ1-3; D remains ambiguous. The sequence was obtained from a woman between 40 and 55 years old with active or convalescent COVID-19. In nucleotides, the CDR3 is TGTGCCAGCTCACGAACGGGGTCCTCTGGAAACACCATATATTTT. Amino acids: CASSRTGSSGNTIYF.